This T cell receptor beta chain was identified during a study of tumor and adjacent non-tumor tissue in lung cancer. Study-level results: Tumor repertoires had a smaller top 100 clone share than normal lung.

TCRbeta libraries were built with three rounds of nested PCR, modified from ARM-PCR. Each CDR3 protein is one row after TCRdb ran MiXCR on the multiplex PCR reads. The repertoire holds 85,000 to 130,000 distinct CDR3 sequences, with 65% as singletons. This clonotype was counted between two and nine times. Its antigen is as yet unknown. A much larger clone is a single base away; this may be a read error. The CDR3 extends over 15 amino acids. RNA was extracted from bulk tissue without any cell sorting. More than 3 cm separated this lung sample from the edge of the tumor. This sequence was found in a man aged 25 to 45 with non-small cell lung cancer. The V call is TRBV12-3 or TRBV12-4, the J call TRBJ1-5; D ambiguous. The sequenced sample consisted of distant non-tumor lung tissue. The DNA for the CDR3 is TGTGCCAGCAGACCCCAGGACTCCCACAATCAGCCCCGGCATTTT. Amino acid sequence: CASRPQDSHNQPRHF.